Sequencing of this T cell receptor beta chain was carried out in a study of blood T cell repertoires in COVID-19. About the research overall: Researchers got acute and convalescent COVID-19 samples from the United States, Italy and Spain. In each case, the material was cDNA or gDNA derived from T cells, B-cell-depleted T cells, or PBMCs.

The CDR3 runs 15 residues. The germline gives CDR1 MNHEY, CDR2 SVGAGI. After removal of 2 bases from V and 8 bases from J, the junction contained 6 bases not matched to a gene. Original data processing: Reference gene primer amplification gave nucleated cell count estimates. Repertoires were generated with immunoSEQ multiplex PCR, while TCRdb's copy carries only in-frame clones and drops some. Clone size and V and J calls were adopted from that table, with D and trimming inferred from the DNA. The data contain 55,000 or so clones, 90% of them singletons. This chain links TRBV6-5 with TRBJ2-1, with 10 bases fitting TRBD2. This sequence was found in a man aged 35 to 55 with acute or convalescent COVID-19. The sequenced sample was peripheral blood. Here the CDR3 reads CASSYRLAGVDEQFF. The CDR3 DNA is TGTGCCAGCAGTTACAGGCTAGCGGGAGTCGATGAGCAGTTCTTC.